This T cell receptor beta chain was retrieved from a study of blood T cell repertoires in COVID-19. Study-wide background: Some COVID-19 samples were acute and others convalescent; all came from the United States, Italy and Spain. T cells, B-cell-depleted T cells, or PBMCs provided the cDNA or gDNA that served as material.

Original data processing: By means of reference gene primer amplification, nucleated cell counts were estimated. Measured with immunoSEQ multiplex PCR; TCRdb has only the in-frame clones, and not every one. D and trimming come from the DNA, and the V and J calls and clone size come from that table. The data show under 200,000 clones, with around nine tenths seen just once and around 2.3% held by the top ten. Trimming cost V 0 bases and J 4 bases, with 8 bases left between them. The CDR3 has 14 amino acids. In germline, CDR1 is SGDLS, CDR2 YYNGEE. The chain employs TRBV9 and TRBJ1-3; TRBD1 might be the D (5 bases). Specimen: peripheral blood. The TCR sequence derives from a man aged 70-80 years with active or convalescent COVID-19. CDR3 amino acids: CASSVEPGGNTIYF. The CDR3 DNA reads as TGTGCCAGCAGCGTAGAGCCAGGGGGAAACACCATATATTTT.